Given below is one T cell receptor (beta chain) in context. The data are from a study of blood T cells in healthy people across ages. V gave up 2 bases and J gave up 0 bases; unmatched junction bases: 4. CDR3 length equals 15 residues. Germline assignment: CDR1 DFQATT and CDR2 SNEGSKA (reference sequence). Alongside a J-beta primer mix, a sample-barcoded 5' primer served in a second PCR lasting roughly 7 to 11 cycles. TCRdb re-called the 5' RACE reads with MiXCR, one entry per CDR3 protein. The sample has about 830,000 distinct CDR3 sequences, about 62% seen once; the top ten hold roughly 26%. The sample was blood. The chain recombines TRBV20-1 with TRBJ2-3; 8 bases agree with TRBD2. This clonotype was sampled from a man aged 25 to 40 in good health. The CDR3 sequence is CSARSSSGSTDTQYF. For the CDR3, the DNA is TGCAGTGCTAGATCCTCTAGCGGGAGCACAGATACGCAGTATTTT.